This section outlines one T cell receptor (beta chain) sequence together with its context. No antigen is known for it. Expressed TCRB transcripts were sequenced because the entire RNA isolate underwent reverse transcription. This table comes from immunoSEQ multiplex PCR, and its TCRdb copy is limited to in-frame clones, with some not included. The top ten hold less than 0.35% of the sample, which has just over 25,000 clones, about 45% seen once. The sample originates from a study of beta chain features in type 1 diabetes. Study results and limitations: A moderate, significant TCRB CDR3 shortening appeared in type 1 diabetes across four CD4+ subsets.

CD45RO/CCR7/CD25/CD127/CD95/CD27 staining was used to isolate CD4+ naive, central memory, regulatory and stem cell-like memory cells by sorting. The germline V gene encodes CDR1 SQVTM and CDR2 ANQGSEA. The V segment lost 5 bases and the J segment 7 bases; nucleotides outside the gene matches: 10. The CDR3 is 13 residues long. Sequenced input: stem cell memory CD4+ T cells from blood. This sequence joins TRBV29-1 and TRBJ1-2, with 7 positions matching TRBD1. This clonotype was obtained from a man aged 30 to 39 with type 1 diabetes. CDR3 residues: CSVPTPGQFGYTF. CDR3 DNA sequence: TGCAGCGTTCCCACTCCGGGACAGTTTGGCTACACCTTC.